Below, 5 T cell receptor beta chains from the same sample are listed, as sequenced in a study of blood T cell repertoires in COVID-19. TCRdb's table, derived via immunoSEQ multiplex PCR, lists solely in-frame clones and lacks some. This sample has over 300,000 clones, with approximately 88% found just once. Sequencing was performed on peripheral blood. These receptors originate from a man aged 18 to 35 who had recovered from COVID-19.

This chain links TRBV25-1 with TRBJ2-5, with D tentatively TRBD2 (6 bases). V was trimmed by 6 bases and J by 4 bases, leaving 24 bases between them. The length of the CDR3 is 17 residues. In germline, CDR1 is MGHDK, CDR2 SYGVNS. CDR3 loop: CASRPTARTAGGETQYF. The CDR3 region has the DNA TGTGCCAGCAGACCCACAGCCAGAACAGCGGGTGGAGAGACCCAGTACTTC.

The rearrangement uses TRBV7-9 and TRBJ1-3, with 7 bases identical to TRBD1. CDR3 size: 14 residues. V gave up 3 bases and J gave up 3 bases; unmatched junction bases: 2. Per the germline V gene, CDR1 is SEHNR and CDR2 is FQNEAQ (reference sequence). CDR3 nucleotides: TGTGCCAGCAGCTTGGGGGACAGTGGAAACACCATATATTTT. Encoded protein: CASSLGDSGNTIYF.

In DNA form, the CDR3 reads TGCGCCAGCAGTGAACAGATTAACAATGAGCAGTTCTTC. It translates to CASSEQINNEQFF. The chain has TRBV10-1 and TRBJ2-1; D gene unclear. Germline CDR1 reads WNHNN; CDR2 reads SYGVQD (reference sequence). The CDR3 spans 13 residues. V gave up 3 bases and J gave up 5 bases, with 8 bases separating them.

The genes are TRBV28 and TRBJ1-5; D may be TRBD1 (5 bases). Germline V CDR1 and CDR2: MDHEN, SYDVKM. The CDR3 has 21 residues. V gave up 3 bases and J gave up 0 bases, with 27 bases separating them. CDR3 residues: CASSLYSRAPRGYNSNQPQHF. In DNA form, the CDR3 reads TGTGCCAGCAGTTTGTACTCCAGGGCCCCGCGGGGATACAATAGCAATCAGCCCCAGCATTTT.

The chain combines TRBV6-1 with TRBJ2-4, with 7 bases that match TRBD1. This CDR3 is 11 amino acids long. Germline CDR1 and CDR2: MNHNS and SASEGT. Unmatched junction bases numbered 6, after V lost 3 bases and J lost 16 bases. The CDR3 coding sequence is TGTGCCAGCAGTGACACAGGGACAGAATACTTC. Protein: CASSDTGTEYF.